This T cell receptor (beta chain) originates from a study of siplizumab effects on memory and regulatory T cells (dated by TCRdb to about 2019). In terms of the full investigation: The study examined how the anti-CD2 antibody siplizumab affects alloreactive T-cell subsets in allogeneic mixed lymphocyte reactions built from human PBMCs.

With respect to this clone: The target of this receptor is not known. The record has no base qualities; no much larger clone is one base away.

General study outcomes and caveats: A naive or memory phenotype could not be assigned to roughly 75-96% of proliferating CD4+ or CD8+ clones. No functional confirmation was obtained for the suppressive function of proliferating Tregs from siplizumab cultures. Siplizumab significantly reduced the cumulative frequency of alloreactive sequences traceable to unstimulated CD4+ memory T cells. Because sequences below about 10^-5 frequency were poorly captured, only a minor fraction of alloreactive clones could be mapped to unstimulated subsets. Unstimulated naive T cells appeared more diverse than memory T cells, and naive cells seemed to contribute substantially to the alloresponse. In reactions with siplizumab, an average of approximately 70% of mappable alloreactive CD4+ clones were Treg-derived, compared with around 30% in control reactions.

Sorted unstimulated T cells, along with proliferating T cells recovered from mixed lymphocyte reactions, underwent TCRbeta CDR3 sequencing. Fresh whole blood from nine to eleven HLA-typed healthy donors was used to isolate PBMCs. To map where alloreactive clones came from, CD4+ non-regulatory T cells in the unstimulated state were FACS-sorted. The junction shows trimming of 0 bases on V and 6 bases on J, and the gene matches do not reach 1 base of it. Reading the germline V gene (reference sequence) gives CDR1 GTSNPN and CDR2 SVGIG. The CDR3 runs 15 residues from the cysteine to the phenylalanine. Only the CDR3 region is kept as DNA, spanning 45 bases read in frame from base 1. Libraries were made using the immunoSEQ multiplex PCR assay. Around 9.9 x 10^4 TCR templates per sample were assayed by the deep sequencing platform. Genomic DNA extracted from sorted T cells was the material used for TCRbeta CDR3 sequencing. Processing in the source paper ran as follows. The R programming language was used for clonal analysis of the TCRbeta CDR3 data. Unstimulated samples were compared with post-reaction CFSE-low samples to define alloreactive CD4+ and CD8+ clones. Regulatory or non-regulatory origin was assigned to alloreactive CD4+ clones by matching of sequences to sorted unstimulated Treg and non-Treg repertoires. TCRdb re-hosts the immuneACCESS table, in-frame sequences only. Its copies lack some clones; in the studies checked, an unresolved V gene accounts for under half of them, and the cause for the rest is not known. D and trimming were read from the DNA, whereas the V and J calls and clone size are those reported in that table. Across this sample there are 100,000 or so clones, with around nine tenths seen only once. The ten largest clonotypes hold more than 10% of the sample.

The sequence was obtained from a human donor in good health. The sequence joins TRBV30 to TRBJ2-1; 14 nucleotides in the junction match TRBD2. Sequences were obtained from non-Treg CD4+ T cells sorted from blood. Taken with the paper, the label for cell subset or site translates to: FACS-sorted unstimulated CD4+ non-regulatory T cells. CDR3 protein: CAWSVGTSGSNEQFF. At the DNA level, the sequence is TGTGCCTGGAGTGTAGGGACTAGCGGGAGCAATGAGCAGTTCTTC.